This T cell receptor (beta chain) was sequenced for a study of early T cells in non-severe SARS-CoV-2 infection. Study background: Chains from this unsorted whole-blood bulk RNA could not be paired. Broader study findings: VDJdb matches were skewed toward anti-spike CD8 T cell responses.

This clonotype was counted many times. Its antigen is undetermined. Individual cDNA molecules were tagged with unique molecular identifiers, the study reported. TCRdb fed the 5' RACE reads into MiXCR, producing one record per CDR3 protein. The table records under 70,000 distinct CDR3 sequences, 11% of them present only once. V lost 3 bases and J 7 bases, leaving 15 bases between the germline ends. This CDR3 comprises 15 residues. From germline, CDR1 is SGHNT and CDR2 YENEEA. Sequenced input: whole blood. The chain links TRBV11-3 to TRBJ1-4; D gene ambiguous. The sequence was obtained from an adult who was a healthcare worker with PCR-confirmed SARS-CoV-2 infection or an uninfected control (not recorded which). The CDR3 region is CASSFPPRGSEKLFF. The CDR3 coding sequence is TGTGCCAGCAGCTTCCCTCCGAGAGGGAGTGAAAAACTGTTTTTT.